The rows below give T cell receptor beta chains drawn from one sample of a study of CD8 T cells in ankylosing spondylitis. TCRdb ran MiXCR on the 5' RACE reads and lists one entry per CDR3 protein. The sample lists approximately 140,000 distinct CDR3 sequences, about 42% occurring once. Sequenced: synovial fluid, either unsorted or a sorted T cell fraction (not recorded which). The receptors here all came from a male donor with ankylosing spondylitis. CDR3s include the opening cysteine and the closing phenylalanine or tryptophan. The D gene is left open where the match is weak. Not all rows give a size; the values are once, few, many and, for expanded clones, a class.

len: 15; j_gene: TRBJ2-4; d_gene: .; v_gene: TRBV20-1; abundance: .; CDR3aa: CSARDAGGYENIQYF; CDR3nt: TGCAGTGCTAGAGATGCTGGGGGCTATGAAAACATTCAGTACTTC
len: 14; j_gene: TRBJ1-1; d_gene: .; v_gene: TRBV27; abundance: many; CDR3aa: CASSPDRMNTEAFF; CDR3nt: TGTGCCAGCAGTCCTGACAGAATGAACACTGAAGCTTTCTTT
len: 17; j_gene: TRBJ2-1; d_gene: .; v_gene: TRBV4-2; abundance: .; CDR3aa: CASSQDLAGSANNEQFF; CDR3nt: TGTGCCAGCAGCCAAGATTTAGCCGGGAGCGCTAACAATGAGCAGTTCTTC
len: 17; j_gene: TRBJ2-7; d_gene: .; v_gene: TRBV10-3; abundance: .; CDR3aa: CAISESLAQRSSYEQYF; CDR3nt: TGTGCCATCAGTGAGTCCTTGGCGCAGCGTTCCTCCTACGAGCAGTACTTC
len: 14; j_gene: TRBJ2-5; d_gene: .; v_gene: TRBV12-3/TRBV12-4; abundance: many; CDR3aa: CASSSLGLARPQYF; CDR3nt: TGTGCCAGCAGTAGCCTAGGGCTAGCGAGACCCCAGTACTTC
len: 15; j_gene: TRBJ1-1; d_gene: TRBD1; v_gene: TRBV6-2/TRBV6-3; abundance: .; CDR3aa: CASSYRAGGRTEAFF; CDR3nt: TGTGCCAGCAGTTACAGGGCAGGGGGACGAACTGAAGCTTTCTTT
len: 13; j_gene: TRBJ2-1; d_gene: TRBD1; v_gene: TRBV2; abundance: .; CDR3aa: CARGTGIYNEQFF; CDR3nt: TGTGCCAGGGGGACAGGAATATACAATGAGCAGTTCTTC
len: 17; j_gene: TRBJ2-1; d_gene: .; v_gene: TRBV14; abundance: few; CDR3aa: CASSQDPRIPYANEQFF; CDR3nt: TGTGCCAGCAGCCAAGACCCAAGAATCCCGTACGCTAATGAGCAGTTCTTC
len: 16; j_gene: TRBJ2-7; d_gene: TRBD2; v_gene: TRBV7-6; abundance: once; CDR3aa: CASSSPLGAGGHEQYF; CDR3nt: TGTGCCAGCAGCTCACCACTCGGAGCGGGGGGCCACGAGCAGTACTTC
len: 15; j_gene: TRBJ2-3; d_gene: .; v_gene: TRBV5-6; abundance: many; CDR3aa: CASIRSGGRTDTQYF; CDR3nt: TGTGCCAGCATCCGTAGTGGGGGTAGGACAGATACGCAGTATTTT
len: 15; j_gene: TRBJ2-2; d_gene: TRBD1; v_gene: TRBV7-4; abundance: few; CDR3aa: CASSRQGANTGELFF; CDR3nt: TGTGCCAGCAGTCGACAGGGGGCTAACACCGGGGAGCTGTTTTTT
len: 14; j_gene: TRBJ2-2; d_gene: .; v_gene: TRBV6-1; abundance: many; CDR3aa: CASSPSGYTGELFF; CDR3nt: TGTGCCAGCAGCCCCAGTGGGTACACCGGGGAGCTGTTTTTT